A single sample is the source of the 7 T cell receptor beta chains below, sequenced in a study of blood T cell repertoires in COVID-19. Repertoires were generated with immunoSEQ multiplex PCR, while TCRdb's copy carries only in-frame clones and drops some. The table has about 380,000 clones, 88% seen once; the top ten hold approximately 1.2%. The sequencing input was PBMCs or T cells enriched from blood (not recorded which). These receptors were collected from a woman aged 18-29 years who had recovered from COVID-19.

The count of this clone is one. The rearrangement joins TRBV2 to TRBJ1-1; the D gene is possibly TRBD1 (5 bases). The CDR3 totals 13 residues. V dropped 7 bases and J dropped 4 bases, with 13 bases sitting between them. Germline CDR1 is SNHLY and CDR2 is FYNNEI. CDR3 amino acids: CASNAGPFTEAFF. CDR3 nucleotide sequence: TGTGCCAGCAATGCAGGGCCCTTCACTGAAGCTTTCTTT.

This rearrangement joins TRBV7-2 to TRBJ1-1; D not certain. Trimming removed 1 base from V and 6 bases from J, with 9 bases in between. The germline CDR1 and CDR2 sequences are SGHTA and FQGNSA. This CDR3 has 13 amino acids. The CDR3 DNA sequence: TGTGCCAGCAGCTTAGTAAGGGAGGCTGAAGCTTTCTTT. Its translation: CASSLVREAEAFF. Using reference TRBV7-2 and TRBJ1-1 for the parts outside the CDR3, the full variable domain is GAGVSQSPSNKVTEKGKDVELRCDPISGHTALYWYRQSLGQGLEFLIYFQGNSAPDKSGLPSDRFSAERTGGSVSTLTIQRTQQEDSAVYLCASSLVREAEAFFGQGTRLTVV.

The CDR3 nucleotides read TGTGCCAGCAGCCCGGGGGGCTACTCCTACAATGAGCAGTTCTTC. Protein sequence: CASSPGGYSYNEQFF. This chain uses TRBV7-2 with TRBJ2-1; a weak D match, TRBD2 (7 bases). There are 15 residues in the CDR3. Germline V gene data show CDR1 as SGHTA and CDR2 as FQGNSA. V dropped 5 bases and J dropped 0 bases, with 11 bases sitting between them.

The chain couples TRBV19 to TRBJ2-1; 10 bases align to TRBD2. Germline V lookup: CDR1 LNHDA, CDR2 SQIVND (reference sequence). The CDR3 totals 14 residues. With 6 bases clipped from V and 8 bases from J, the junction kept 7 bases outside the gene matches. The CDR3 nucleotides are TGTGCCAGTAGAGTTAGCGGGGGGCCGGATGAGCAGTTCTTC. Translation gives CASRVSGGPDEQFF.

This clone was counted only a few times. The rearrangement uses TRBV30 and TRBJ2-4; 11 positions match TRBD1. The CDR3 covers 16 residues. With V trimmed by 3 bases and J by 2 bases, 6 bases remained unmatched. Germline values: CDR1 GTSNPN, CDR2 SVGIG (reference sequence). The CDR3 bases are TGTGCCTGGAGGGGAGGGACAGGGGGTACCAAAAACATTCAGTACTTC. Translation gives CAWRGGTGGTKNIQYF.

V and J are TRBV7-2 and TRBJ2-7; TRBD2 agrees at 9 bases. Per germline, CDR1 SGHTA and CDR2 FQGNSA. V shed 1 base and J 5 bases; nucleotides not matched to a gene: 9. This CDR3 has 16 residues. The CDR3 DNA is TGTGCCAGCAGCTTAGGACAGGTAGCGGGGGCCAACGAGCAGTACTTC. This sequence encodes CASSLGQVAGANEQYF.

The CDR3 DNA sequence: TGTGCCAGCAATCCCACCGCAGACCAAGAGACCCAGTACTTC. Translated, it gives CASNPTADQETQYF. J is TRBJ2-5 and V is TRBV6-6; D call uncertain. The germline V gene has CDR1 MNHNY and CDR2 SVGAGI (reference sequence). This CDR3 region has 14 residues. With 7 bases removed from V and 0 bases from J, the gap between germline ends came to 12 bases.